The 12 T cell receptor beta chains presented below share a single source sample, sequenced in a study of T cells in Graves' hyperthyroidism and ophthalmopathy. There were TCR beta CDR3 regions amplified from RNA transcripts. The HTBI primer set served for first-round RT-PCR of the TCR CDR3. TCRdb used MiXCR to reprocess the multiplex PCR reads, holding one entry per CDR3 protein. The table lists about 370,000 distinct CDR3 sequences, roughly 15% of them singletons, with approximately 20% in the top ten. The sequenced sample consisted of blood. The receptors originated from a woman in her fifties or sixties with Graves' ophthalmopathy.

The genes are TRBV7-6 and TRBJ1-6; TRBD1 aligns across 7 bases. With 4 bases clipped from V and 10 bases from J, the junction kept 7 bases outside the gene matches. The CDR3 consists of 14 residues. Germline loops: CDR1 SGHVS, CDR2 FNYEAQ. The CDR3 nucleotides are TGTGCCAGCAGCTCGACAGGGAATGGGTCACCCCTCCACTTT. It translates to CASSSTGNGSPLHF. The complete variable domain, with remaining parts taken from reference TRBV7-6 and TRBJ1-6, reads GAGVSQSPRYKVTKRGQDVALRCDPISGHVSLYWYRQALGQGPEFLTYFNYEAQQDKSGLPNDRFSAERPEGSISTLTIQRTEQRDSAMYRCASSSTGNGSPLHFGNGTRLTVT.

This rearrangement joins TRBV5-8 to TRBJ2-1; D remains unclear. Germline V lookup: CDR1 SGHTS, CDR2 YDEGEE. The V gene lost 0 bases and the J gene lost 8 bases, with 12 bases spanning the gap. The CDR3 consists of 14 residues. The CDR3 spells CASSLAPPHDEQFF. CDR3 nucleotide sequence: TGTGCCAGCAGCTTGGCCCCCCCCCACGATGAGCAGTTCTTC. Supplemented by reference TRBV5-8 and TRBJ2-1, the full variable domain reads EAGVTQSPTHLIKTRGQQATLRCSPISGHTSVYWYQQALGLGLQFLLWYDEGEERNRGNFPPRFSGRQFPNYSSELNVNALELEDSALYLCASSLAPPHDEQFFGPGTRLTVL.

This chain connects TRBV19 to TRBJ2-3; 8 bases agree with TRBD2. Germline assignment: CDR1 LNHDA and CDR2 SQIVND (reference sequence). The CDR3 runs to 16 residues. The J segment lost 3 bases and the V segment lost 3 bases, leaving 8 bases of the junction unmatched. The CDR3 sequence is CASSIGPAGATDTQYF. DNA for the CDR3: TGTGCCAGTAGTATTGGTCCAGCGGGAGCGACAGATACGCAGTATTTT.

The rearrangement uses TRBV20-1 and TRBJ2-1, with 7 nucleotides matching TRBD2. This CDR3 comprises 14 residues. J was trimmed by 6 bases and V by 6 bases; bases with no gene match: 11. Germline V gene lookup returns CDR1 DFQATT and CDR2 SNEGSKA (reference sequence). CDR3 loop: CSAILGSGLNEQFF. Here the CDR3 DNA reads TGCAGTGCCATCCTCGGTAGCGGGCTCAATGAGCAGTTCTTC.

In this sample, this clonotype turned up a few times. The DNA of the CDR3 is TGCAGTGCCCCTGGGGAGAGTGGAACCTATGAGCAGTTCTTC. It codes for CSAPGESGTYEQFF. This chain connects TRBV20-1 to TRBJ2-1, with a tentative D call TRBD2 (5 bases). The CDR3 totals 14 residues. The V end lost 6 bases, the J end lost 8 bases, and 20 bases lay between the germline ends. Germline V CDR1 and CDR2: DFQATT, SNEGSKA (reference sequence).

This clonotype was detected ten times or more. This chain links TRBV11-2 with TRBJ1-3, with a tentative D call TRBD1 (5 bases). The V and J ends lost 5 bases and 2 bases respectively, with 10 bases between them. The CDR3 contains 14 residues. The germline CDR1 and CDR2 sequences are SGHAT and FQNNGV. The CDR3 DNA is TGTGCCAGCAGCCTGGGGGGAGCTGGAAACACCATATATTTT. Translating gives CASSLGGAGNTIYF.

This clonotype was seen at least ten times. This CDR3 reads CASSYIAGSYEQYF. The DNA of the CDR3 is TGTGCCAGCAGTTACATTGCGGGGAGCTACGAGCAGTACTTC. V and J are TRBV6-6 and TRBJ2-7, with a tentative D call TRBD2 (6 bases). Per the germline V gene, CDR1 is MNHNY and CDR2 is SVGAGI (reference sequence). V lost 2 bases to trimming and J lost 3 bases, with 11 bases between them. The CDR3 spans 14 residues.

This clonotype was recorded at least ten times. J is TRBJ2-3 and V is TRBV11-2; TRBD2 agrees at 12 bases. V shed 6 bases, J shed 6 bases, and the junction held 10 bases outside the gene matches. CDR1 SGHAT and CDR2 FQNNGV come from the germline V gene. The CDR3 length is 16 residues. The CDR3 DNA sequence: TGTGCCAGCAGGGCGGCTAGCGGGAGGGTTTCGGATACGCAGTATTTT. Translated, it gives CASRAASGRVSDTQYF.

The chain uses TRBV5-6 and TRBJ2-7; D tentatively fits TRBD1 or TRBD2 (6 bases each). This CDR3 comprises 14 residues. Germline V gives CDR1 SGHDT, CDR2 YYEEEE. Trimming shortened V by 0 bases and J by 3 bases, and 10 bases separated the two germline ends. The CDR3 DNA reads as TGTGCCAGCAGCTTGGAACAGGGACTCTACGAGCAGTACTTC. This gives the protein CASSLEQGLYEQYF.

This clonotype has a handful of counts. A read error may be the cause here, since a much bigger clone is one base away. This chain's CDR3 is CASSYVPGGRMNTEAFF. CDR3 DNA sequence: TGTGCCAGCAGTTACGTTCCAGGGGGCCGTATGAACACTGAAGCTTTCTTT. The rearrangement joins TRBV6-2 or TRBV6-3 to TRBJ1-1, with 8 bases aligning to TRBD1. Trimming cost V 2 bases and J 0 bases; bases outside gene matches: 8. This CDR3 has 17 residues. Germline-derived CDR1 and CDR2 are MNHEY and SVGEGT.

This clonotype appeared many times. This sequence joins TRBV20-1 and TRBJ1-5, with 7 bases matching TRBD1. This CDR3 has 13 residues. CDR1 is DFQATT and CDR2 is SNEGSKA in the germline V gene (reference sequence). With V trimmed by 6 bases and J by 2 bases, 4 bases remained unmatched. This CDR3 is CSAAGQGNQPQHF. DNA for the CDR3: TGCAGTGCAGCCGGACAGGGCAATCAGCCCCAGCATTTT.

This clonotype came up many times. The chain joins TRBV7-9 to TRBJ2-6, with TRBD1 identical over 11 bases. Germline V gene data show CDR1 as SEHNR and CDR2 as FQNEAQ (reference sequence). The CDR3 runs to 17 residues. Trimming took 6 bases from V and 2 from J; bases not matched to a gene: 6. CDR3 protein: CASRRTGGAAGANVLTF. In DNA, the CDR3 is TGTGCCAGCAGGAGGACAGGGGGCGCGGCTGGGGCCAACGTCCTGACTTTC.